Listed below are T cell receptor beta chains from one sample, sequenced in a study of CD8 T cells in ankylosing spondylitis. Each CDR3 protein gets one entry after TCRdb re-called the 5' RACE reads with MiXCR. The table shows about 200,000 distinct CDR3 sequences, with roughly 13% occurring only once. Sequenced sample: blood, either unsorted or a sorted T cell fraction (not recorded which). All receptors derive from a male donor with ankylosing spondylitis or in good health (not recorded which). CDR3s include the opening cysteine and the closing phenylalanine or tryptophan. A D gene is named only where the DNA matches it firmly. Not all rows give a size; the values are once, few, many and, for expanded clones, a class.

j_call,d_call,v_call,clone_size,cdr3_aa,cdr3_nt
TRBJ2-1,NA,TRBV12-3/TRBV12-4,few,CASRPQGYSYNEQFF,TGTGCCAGCAGGCCCCAGGGATACTCCTACAATGAGCAGTTCTTC
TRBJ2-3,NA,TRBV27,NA,CASSLSAVSTDTQYF,TGTGCCAGCAGTTTATCCGCGGTTAGCACAGATACGCAGTATTTT
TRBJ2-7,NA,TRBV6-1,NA,CASSGSHEYEQYF,TGTGCCAGCAGTGGCTCACATGAGTACGAGCAGTACTTC
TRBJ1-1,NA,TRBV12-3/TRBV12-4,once,CASSYTEMNTEAFF,TGTGCCAGCAGTTATACAGAAATGAACACTGAAGCTTTCTTT
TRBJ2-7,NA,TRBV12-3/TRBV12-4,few,CASSNPQGKVIYEQYF,TGTGCCAGCAGTAACCCCCAGGGGAAAGTCATCTACGAGCAGTACTTC
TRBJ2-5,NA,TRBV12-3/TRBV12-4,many,CASSLGRAPYQETQYF,TGTGCCAGCAGTCTTGGTCGGGCCCCGTACCAAGAGACCCAGTACTTC
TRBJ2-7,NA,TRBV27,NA,CASSPRGTSSYEQYF,TGTGCCAGCAGTCCCCGCGGGACGAGCTCCTACGAGCAGTACTTC
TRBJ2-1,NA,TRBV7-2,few,CASSLEGGGREFF,TGTGCCAGCAGCTTAGAAGGAGGAGGACGAGAGTTCTTC
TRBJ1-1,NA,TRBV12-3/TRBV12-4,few,CASIDGVKTEAFF,TGTGCCAGCATTGATGGGGTGAAGACTGAAGCTTTCTTT
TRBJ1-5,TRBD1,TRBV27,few,CASSPWTGGDQPQHF,TGTGCCAGCAGCCCTTGGACAGGGGGCGATCAGCCCCAGCATTTT
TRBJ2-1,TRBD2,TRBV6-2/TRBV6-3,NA,CASTANLAVPSYNEQFF,TGTGCCAGCACCGCCAACCTAGCGGTACCCTCCTACAATGAGCAGTTCTTC
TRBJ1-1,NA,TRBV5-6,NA,CASRSIMNTEAFF,TGTGCCAGCAGGTCTATTATGAACACTGAAGCTTTCTTT
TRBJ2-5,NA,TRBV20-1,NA,CSARSYDSFQETQYF,TGCAGTGCTAGATCCTACGACAGTTTCCAAGAGACCCAGTACTTC
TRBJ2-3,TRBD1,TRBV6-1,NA,CASSDRTGGLRDTQYF,TGTGCCAGCAGTGATCGGACAGGGGGCTTGAGAGATACGCAGTATTTT
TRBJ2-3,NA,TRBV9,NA,CASSVGGGMADTQYF,TGTGCCAGCAGCGTAGGGGGGGGCATGGCAGATACGCAGTATTTT